This is a list of T cell receptor beta chains from one sample in a study of shared clonotypes between healthy human individuals. Some clones are missing from TCRdb's copy, which holds only in-frame ones; the method was immunoSEQ multiplex PCR. The sample yields approximately 2,000,000 clones, around 93% seen once. Sequencing was done on a sample of naive CD4+ T cells from PBMCs. The receptors come from a man younger than 35 in good health. Some clones in this sample may be carry-over from other donors' samples. CDR3s include the opening cysteine and the closing phenylalanine or tryptophan. Each record gives: D gene, V gene, clone size, J gene, CDR3 protein, CDR3 DNA. A D gene is named only where the DNA matches it firmly. Only some rows state a clone size, as once, few, many or a class for expanded clones.

D: NA; V: TRBV5-6; size: NA; J: TRBJ1-2; CDR3: CASRQRGRQHILTNYGYTF; DNA: TGTGCCAGCAGGCAGAGGGGTAGGCAGCACATCTTGACTAACTATGGCTACACCTTC
D: NA; V: TRBV28; size: NA; J: TRBJ2-7; CDR3: CASSLVPLRTGEQYF; DNA: TGTGCCAGCAGTTTAGTCCCGCTAAGGACCGGCGAGCAGTACTTC
D: TRBD1; V: TRBV19; size: NA; J: TRBJ1-3; CDR3: CASGSGTGGYSGNTIYF; DNA: TGTGCCAGTGGATCCGGGACAGGGGGATACTCTGGAAACACCATATATTTT
D: NA; V: TRBV6-1; size: NA; J: TRBJ2-7; CDR3: CASKLVFYEQYF; DNA: TGTGCCAGCAAGTTGGTATTCTACGAGCAGTACTTC
D: NA; V: TRBV5-4; size: NA; J: TRBJ1-2; CDR3: CASSLGQAAWGYTF; DNA: TGTGCCAGCAGCTTGGGACAGGCGGCTTGGGGGTACACCTTC
D: TRBD2; V: TRBV10-3; size: NA; J: TRBJ2-2; CDR3: CAISQWEGAGELFF; DNA: TGTGCCATCAGCCAATGGGAGGGAGCCGGGGAGCTGTTTTTT
D: NA; V: TRBV28; size: NA; J: TRBJ1-2; CDR3: CASRPGHYGYTF; DNA: TGTGCCAGCCGACCCGGGCACTATGGCTACACCTTC
D: TRBD1; V: TRBV4-1; size: NA; J: TRBJ1-5; CDR3: CASSLGTDYPQPQHF; DNA: TGCGCCAGCAGCCTCGGGACAGACTATCCCCAGCCCCAGCATTTT
D: NA; V: TRBV7-2; size: NA; J: TRBJ1-2; CDR3: CASSQRSVGYGYTF; DNA: TGTGCCAGCAGCCAGCGGAGTGTGGGCTATGGCTACACCTTC
D: NA; V: TRBV19; size: few; J: TRBJ1-1; CDR3: CASSIRVGSEEAFF; DNA: TGTGCCAGTAGTATCAGGGTAGGAAGCGAAGAGGCTTTCTTT
D: NA; V: TRBV19; size: NA; J: TRBJ1-1; CDR3: CASSIGGVSTEAFF; DNA: TGTGCCAGTAGTATAGGAGGGGTGAGCACTGAAGCTTTCTTT
D: TRBD2; V: TRBV7-2; size: NA; J: TRBJ2-1; CDR3: CASSPRTSGRISYNEQFF; DNA: TGTGCCAGCAGCCCCCGGACTAGCGGGAGGATTTCCTACAATGAGCAGTTCTTC
D: NA; V: TRBV4-3; size: once; J: TRBJ2-7; CDR3: CASSQFVGPYEQYF; DNA: TGCGCCAGCAGCCAATTCGTCGGACCCTACGAGCAGTACTTC
D: NA; V: TRBV9; size: NA; J: TRBJ1-2; CDR3: CASSVEKGRGGYTF; DNA: TGTGCCAGCAGCGTAGAAAAGGGACGGGGAGGCTACACCTTC
D: TRBD2; V: TRBV5-4; size: NA; J: TRBJ2-5; CDR3: CASSLAAGARETQYF; DNA: TGTGCCAGCAGCTTGGCAGCGGGGGCGCGAGAGACCCAGTACTTC
D: TRBD1; V: TRBV28; size: once; J: TRBJ2-7; CDR3: CASSGGQGPYEQYF; DNA: TGTGCCAGCAGTGGGGGACAGGGTCCATACGAGCAGTACTTC
D: NA; V: TRBV21-1; size: NA; J: TRBJ2-3; CDR3: CASSRPTGSVRAFSTDTQYF; DNA: TGTGCCAGCAGCAGACCCACAGGGTCAGTCCGCGCTTTCAGCACAGATACGCAGTATTTT
D: TRBD1; V: TRBV18; size: NA; J: TRBJ2-2; CDR3: CASSELYRGQGNAGELFF; DNA: TGTGCCAGCTCAGAACTCTACCGGGGACAGGGTAATGCCGGGGAGCTGTTTTTT
D: NA; V: TRBV6-6; size: NA; J: TRBJ2-1; CDR3: CASSYSSRGIEQFF; DNA: TGTGCCAGCAGTTACTCGTCGCGGGGCATTGAGCAGTTCTTC
D: TRBD2; V: TRBV5-4; size: NA; J: TRBJ2-7; CDR3: CASHSGGPSREQYF; DNA: TGTGCCAGCCACTCGGGAGGGCCGTCTCGCGAGCAGTACTTC
D: NA; V: TRBV6-5; size: NA; J: TRBJ2-6; CDR3: CASSYPAPSGANVLTF; DNA: TGTGCCAGCAGTTATCCCGCTCCCTCTGGGGCCAACGTCCTGACTTTC
D: TRBD1; V: TRBV19; size: NA; J: TRBJ1-2; CDR3: CASSTQGQGNYGYTF; DNA: TGTGCCAGTAGTACCCAAGGACAGGGAAACTATGGCTACACCTTC
D: TRBD2; V: TRBV27; size: NA; J: TRBJ2-2; CDR3: CASSPWTSGRAGELFF; DNA: TGTGCCAGCAGCCCATGGACTAGCGGGAGGGCCGGGGAGCTGTTTTTT
D: NA; V: TRBV15; size: NA; J: TRBJ2-2; CDR3: CATNSETNTGELFF; DNA: TGTGCCACCAACAGTGAAACGAACACCGGGGAGCTGTTTTTT
D: TRBD2; V: TRBV7-2; size: NA; J: TRBJ2-7; CDR3: CASSLGTSGSNEQYF; DNA: TGTGCCAGCAGCTTAGGGACTAGCGGGAGTAACGAGCAGTACTTC
D: NA; V: TRBV7-9; size: NA; J: TRBJ2-3; CDR3: CASSHPKRGHLTDTQYF; DNA: TGTGCCAGCAGCCACCCGAAAAGGGGACACCTCACAGATACGCAGTATTTT
D: NA; V: TRBV15; size: NA; J: TRBJ2-3; CDR3: CATSRRQADTQYF; DNA: TGTGCCACCAGCAGACGACAGGCAGATACGCAGTATTTT
D: NA; V: TRBV5-1; size: once; J: TRBJ2-3; CDR3: CASSSDTTLTDTQYF; DNA: TGCGCCAGCAGCTCCGACACAACCCTCACAGATACGCAGTATTTT
D: NA; V: TRBV27; size: NA; J: TRBJ2-3; CDR3: CASSFLPGSSSTDTQYF; DNA: TGTGCCAGCAGTTTTCTCCCCGGGAGTTCTAGCACAGATACGCAGTATTTT
D: TRBD2; V: TRBV18; size: few; J: TRBJ2-4; CDR3: CASSPPGLAGVEANIQYF; DNA: TGTGCCAGCTCACCTCCGGGACTAGCGGGAGTAGAGGCGAACATTCAGTACTTC
D: NA; V: TRBV25-1; size: once; J: TRBJ2-1; CDR3: CASSDPVLFHNEQFF; DNA: TGTGCCAGCAGTGACCCCGTACTCTTCCACAATGAGCAGTTCTTC
D: TRBD2; V: TRBV7-3; size: NA; J: TRBJ2-1; CDR3: CASSLLAGGSYNEQFF; DNA: TGTGCCAGCAGCCTCTTAGCGGGAGGGTCCTACAATGAGCAGTTCTTC
D: NA; V: TRBV7-8; size: NA; J: TRBJ2-1; CDR3: CASSSRSDYFYNEQFF; DNA: TGTGCCAGCAGCTCCCGATCGGACTACTTCTACAATGAGCAGTTCTTC
D: NA; V: TRBV10-2; size: NA; J: TRBJ2-7; CDR3: CASSGLGRGSEQYF; DNA: TGCGCCAGCAGTGGACTAGGCAGGGGGAGCGAGCAGTACTTC
D: NA; V: TRBV9; size: once; J: TRBJ2-7; CDR3: CASSDSDRGDPYEQYF; DNA: TGTGCCAGCAGCGATTCAGATCGCGGGGACCCCTACGAGCAGTACTTC
D: NA; V: TRBV7-8; size: NA; J: TRBJ2-7; CDR3: CASSSRLEVNF; DNA: TGTGCCAGCAGCAGCAGACTAGAGGTGAACTTC
D: TRBD2; V: TRBV28; size: NA; J: TRBJ2-7; CDR3: CASIWGAGGREQYF; DNA: TGTGCCAGCATCTGGGGGGCGGGAGGGCGCGAGCAGTACTTC
D: TRBD1; V: TRBV10-3; size: NA; J: TRBJ2-2; CDR3: CASYRGNTGELFF; DNA: TGTGCCTCCTACAGGGGGAACACCGGGGAGCTGTTTTTT
D: NA; V: TRBV7-2; size: NA; J: TRBJ1-2; CDR3: CASSRGPPNYGYTF; DNA: TGTGCCAGCAGCCGGGGCCCACCTAACTATGGCTACACCTTC
D: NA; V: TRBV7-2; size: NA; J: TRBJ1-1; CDR3: CASSATTGKAEAFF; DNA: TGTGCCAGCAGCGCAACTACAGGAAAAGCTGAAGCTTTCTTT
D: NA; V: TRBV9; size: NA; J: TRBJ2-7; CDR3: CASSGGVGRYEQYF; DNA: TGTGCCAGCAGCGGAGGGGTAGGGCGCTACGAGCAGTACTTC
D: NA; V: TRBV21-1; size: NA; J: TRBJ2-5; CDR3: CASSKLGGVGQETQYF; DNA: TGTGCCAGCAGCAAACTAGGCGGGGTTGGACAAGAGACCCAGTACTTC
D: NA; V: TRBV6-5; size: NA; J: TRBJ2-5; CDR3: CASSYSRSQETQYF; DNA: TGTGCCAGCAGTTACTCACGTTCCCAAGAGACCCAGTACTTC
D: NA; V: TRBV5-4; size: NA; J: TRBJ2-3; CDR3: CASSLEGAHGTDTQYF; DNA: TGTGCCAGCAGCTTGGAGGGAGCCCACGGCACAGATACGCAGTATTTT
D: NA; V: TRBV6-1; size: NA; J: TRBJ2-1; CDR3: CASIWNYNEQFF; DNA: TGTGCCAGCATATGGAACTACAATGAGCAGTTCTTC
D: NA; V: TRBV7-8; size: NA; J: TRBJ2-1; CDR3: CASSIQPGLPGGIAFF; DNA: TGTGCCAGCAGCATCCAGCCGGGACTTCCCGGCGGCATCGCGTTCTTC
D: TRBD1; V: TRBV27; size: few; J: TRBJ1-2; CDR3: CASSFGEQGERGYTF; DNA: TGTGCCAGCAGTTTCGGTGAACAGGGGGAAAGGGGCTACACCTTC
D: NA; V: TRBV7-9; size: NA; J: TRBJ1-5; CDR3: CASSATGSNQPQHF; DNA: TGTGCCAGCAGCGCGACAGGTAGCAATCAGCCCCAGCATTTT
D: TRBD2; V: TRBV5-1; size: NA; J: TRBJ2-1; CDR3: CASSLVTSEANEQFF; DNA: TGCGCCAGCAGCTTGGTGACTAGCGAGGCCAATGAGCAGTTCTTC
D: NA; V: TRBV30; size: NA; J: TRBJ1-6; CDR3: CAWRVHLSGNSPLHF; DNA: TGTGCCTGGAGAGTGCACCTTAGTGGGAATTCACCCCTCCACTTT
D: TRBD2; V: TRBV18; size: NA; J: TRBJ2-3; CDR3: CASSPGLAGGTSTDTQYF; DNA: TGTGCCAGCTCACCTGGACTAGCGGGAGGGACTAGCACAGATACGCAGTATTTT
D: NA; V: TRBV7-6; size: NA; J: TRBJ1-5; CDR3: CASSSGAERWSNQPQHF; DNA: TGTGCCAGCAGCTCCGGGGCGGAACGTTGGAGCAATCAGCCCCAGCATTTT